Listed below are T cell receptor beta chains from one sample, sequenced in a study of T-cell memory formation after mild COVID-19. TCRdb passed the 5' RACE reads through MiXCR, listing each CDR3 protein once. The sample lists 400,000 to 500,000 distinct CDR3 sequences, about a sixth occurring once. Sequenced: PBMCs or a T cell subset sorted from them (not recorded which). The receptors stem from a man between 18 and 35 years old who had mild COVID-19 (a few samples of this study predate the infection). Cell type and time point are not known. Each CDR3 is given with its conserved first and last residue. D genes are given only for firm matches. The listing skips clone size in some rows; elsewhere it reads once, few, many or a size class.

cdr3_length	j_call	clone_size	d_call	v_call	cdr3_aa	cdr3_nt
13	TRBJ1-5	few	NA	TRBV29-1	CSVEFDSNQPQHF	TGCAGCGTTGAATTCGATAGCAATCAGCCCCAGCATTTT
17	TRBJ2-1	NA	NA	TRBV20-1	CSASTSGGQSSYNEQFF	TGCAGTGCTTCAACGTCCGGGGGGCAGAGCTCCTACAATGAGCAGTTCTTC
13	TRBJ1-1	NA	NA	TRBV4-3	CASSQEWPAEAFF	TGCGCCAGCAGCCAAGAATGGCCCGCTGAAGCTTTCTTT
13	TRBJ1-1	many	NA	TRBV18	CASSPGEGTEAFF	TGTGCCAGCTCACCAGGGGAGGGCACTGAAGCTTTCTTT
15	TRBJ1-5	NA	NA	TRBV5-1	CASSPDGQSNQPQHF	TGCGCCAGCAGCCCAGATGGACAGAGCAATCAGCCCCAGCATTTT
16	TRBJ1-6	NA	TRBD1	TRBV7-2	CASSLEGQGSNSPLHF	TGTGCCAGCAGCTTAGAGGGACAGGGCTCCAATTCACCCCTCCACTTT
13	TRBJ1-5	NA	NA	TRBV20-1	CSVAREDNQPQHF	TGCAGTGTGGCGAGGGAAGACAATCAGCCCCAGCATTTT
13	TRBJ2-7	NA	NA	TRBV7-9	CASSEVLLDEQYF	TGTGCCAGCAGCGAGGTGCTCTTAGACGAGCAGTACTTC
16	TRBJ1-4	NA	TRBD1	TRBV3-1	CASSQAEGGVGEKLFF	TGTGCCAGCAGCCAAGCTGAAGGGGGCGTAGGTGAAAAACTGTTTTTT
17	TRBJ2-7	NA	TRBD2	TRBV20-1	CSAPSQEGSGTSYEQYF	TGCAGTGCTCCGAGCCAAGAGGGTAGCGGGACCTCCTACGAGCAGTACTTC
19	TRBJ1-5	NA	NA	TRBV21-1	CASSQSEGQGYLSNQPQHF	TGTGCCAGCAGCCAAAGTGAGGGACAGGGTTACCTTAGCAATCAGCCCCAGCATTTT
18	TRBJ2-3	many	TRBD1	TRBV9	CASSKEGEQGASTDTQYF	TGTGCCAGCAGCAAAGAGGGAGAACAGGGGGCTAGCACAGATACGCAGTATTTT
15	TRBJ1-5	few	NA	TRBV5-5	CASSWGGGGNQPQHF	TGTGCCAGCAGCTGGGGGGGAGGGGGCAATCAGCCCCAGCATTTT
13	TRBJ2-7	NA	NA	TRBV6-5	CASTIPETYEQYF	TGTGCCAGCACCATTCCGGAGACCTACGAGCAGTACTTC
16	TRBJ2-7	NA	NA	TRBV27	CASSLLSGLGVSEQYF	TGTGCCAGCAGTTTATTATCGGGCCTAGGGGTCTCCGAGCAGTACTTC
15	TRBJ2-1	NA	NA	TRBV20-1	CSASPSYPGDNEQFF	TGCAGTGCTAGCCCAAGCTACCCAGGGGACAATGAGCAGTTCTTC
14	TRBJ2-1	NA	TRBD2	TRBV7-3	CASSFSGVGNEQFF	TGTGCCAGCAGCTTTAGCGGGGTCGGGAATGAGCAGTTCTTC
15	TRBJ1-1	few	TRBD1	TRBV4-3	CASSQSTGWGAEAFF	TGCGCCAGCAGCCAATCGACAGGGTGGGGCGCTGAAGCTTTCTTT
13	TRBJ1-2	few	TRBD1	TRBV5-6	CASSDRVNYGYTF	TGTGCCAGTTCGGACAGGGTTAACTATGGCTACACCTTC
13	TRBJ1-2	NA	NA	TRBV5-5	CASSGGSLYGYTF	TGTGCCAGCAGCGGCGGGAGCCTTTATGGCTACACCTTC
16	TRBJ2-2	NA	TRBD2	TRBV6-1	CASSEFIAGGTGELFF	TGTGCCAGCAGTGAATTTATAGCGGGGGGCACCGGGGAGCTGTTTTTT
14	TRBJ2-1	NA	NA	TRBV13	CASSPARGPNEQFF	TGTGCCAGCAGCCCAGCGCGCGGGCCCAATGAGCAGTTCTTC
16	TRBJ2-5	few	NA	TRBV9	CASSVEGLWNQETQYF	TGTGCCAGCAGCGTAGAAGGGTTGTGGAACCAAGAGACCCAGTACTTC
13	TRBJ1-2	few	NA	TRBV12-3/TRBV12-4	CASADSPNYGYTF	TGTGCCAGTGCCGATTCTCCTAACTATGGCTACACCTTC
14	TRBJ2-7	NA	NA	TRBV7-8	CASSFRTLSGEQYF	TGTGCCAGCAGCTTTAGGACGCTGAGTGGGGAGCAGTACTTC
18	TRBJ1-2	few	TRBD1	TRBV5-6	CASSLIGLQGARPYGYTF	TGTGCCAGCAGTTTGATAGGATTACAGGGGGCGAGACCCTATGGCTACACCTTC
12	TRBJ1-1	many	NA	TRBV20-1	CSARDPGTEAFF	TGCAGTGCTAGAGATCCGGGTACTGAAGCTTTCTTT
15	TRBJ2-3	NA	NA	TRBV5-5	CASSLDFGRESLQYF	TGTGCCAGCAGCTTGGACTTCGGCAGGGAGTCTTTGCAGTATTTT
16	TRBJ1-6	few	NA	TRBV5-1	CASSLEAGGSYSPLHF	TGCGCCAGCAGCTTGGAGGCTGGGGGGAGTTATTCACCCCTCCACTTT
15	TRBJ2-2	few	NA	TRBV5-1	CASSFLALNTGELFF	TGCGCCAGCAGCTTTCTCGCCCTTAACACCGGGGAGCTGTTTTTT
14	TRBJ2-5	NA	NA	TRBV19	CASSDRDPGETQYF	TGTGCCAGTAGTGACCGGGACCCGGGGGAGACCCAGTACTTC
15	TRBJ2-1	NA	TRBD2	TRBV7-2	CASTQGGGGYNEQFF	TGTGCCAGCACCCAGGGCGGGGGAGGGTACAATGAGCAGTTCTTC
15	TRBJ2-5	few	TRBD2	TRBV12-3/TRBV12-4	CASSGLAGRQETQYF	TGTGCCAGCAGTGGGTTAGCGGGGCGCCAAGAGACCCAGTACTTC
14	TRBJ2-2	many	NA	TRBV7-7	CASSQSPDTGELFF	TGTGCCAGCAGCCAGAGCCCGGACACCGGGGAGCTGTTTTTT
14	TRBJ1-2	NA	NA	TRBV6-5	CASSSPSRAWGYTF	TGTGCCAGCAGTTCCCCTAGCAGGGCATGGGGATACACCTTC
15	TRBJ2-3	NA	NA	TRBV9	CASSVGPPSTDTQYF	TGTGCCAGCAGCGTAGGCCCACCCAGCACAGATACGCAGTATTTT
14	TRBJ2-2	few	TRBD2	TRBV7-9	CASRGDANTGELFF	TGTGCCAGCCGGGGGGATGCGAACACCGGGGAGCTGTTTTTT
15	TRBJ2-1	many	TRBD2	TRBV6-2/TRBV6-3	CASVSGGAFYNEQFF	TGTGCCAGTGTAAGCGGGGGGGCGTTCTACAATGAGCAGTTCTTC
16	TRBJ2-2	few	TRBD1	TRBV5-1	CASSTGTGESTGELFF	TGCGCCAGCAGCACCGGGACAGGGGAATCGACCGGGGAGCTGTTTTTT
15	TRBJ2-7	few	TRBD2	TRBV6-5	CASSYSLASSYEQYF	TGTGCCAGCAGTTACTCACTAGCGAGCTCCTACGAGCAGTACTTC
13	TRBJ2-7	NA	TRBD2	TRBV20-1	CSARTSGGHEQYF	TGCAGTGCGCGGACTAGCGGGGGCCACGAGCAGTACTTC
13	TRBJ2-2	many	NA	TRBV12-3/TRBV12-4	CASGTSYTGELFF	TGTGCCAGCGGCACTAGCTACACCGGGGAGCTGTTTTTT
15	TRBJ1-2	NA	NA	TRBV6-5	CASSQRDRGNYGYTF	TGTGCCAGCAGTCAGCGAGACCGGGGTAACTATGGCTACACCTTC
14	TRBJ1-1	few	NA	TRBV4-2	CASSPLTGKTEAFF	TGTGCCAGCAGCCCGCTAACAGGGAAAACTGAAGCTTTCTTT
19	TRBJ1-2	NA	NA	TRBV7-2	CARPTDQTIQPGTNYGYTF	TGTGCCAGACCGACAGACCAAACGATCCAGCCGGGAACAAACTATGGCTACACCTTC
14	TRBJ1-2	NA	NA	TRBV5-1	CASSLDRASYGYTF	TGCGCCAGCAGCTTGGACAGGGCTTCATATGGCTACACCTTC
14	TRBJ1-1	NA	NA	TRBV5-5	CASSWLGGGTEAFF	TGTGCCAGCAGCTGGTTAGGGGGAGGGACTGAAGCTTTCTTT